The source of this TCR beta chain is a study of post-analysis software for immune sequencing data. Points from the study as a whole: Roughly 5 TRBV segments, TRBV5-6, TRBV5-1 and TRBV20-1 among them, were found more frequent in patients than controls.

This CDR3 has 14 residues. J lost 2 bases, V lost 0 bases, and 4 bases had no gene match. Germline-derived CDR1 and CDR2 are GTSNPN and SVGIG (reference sequence). Every TCR beta cDNA library bore unique molecular identifiers. Using its own MiXCR run on the PCR reads, TCRdb lists one record per CDR3 protein. The sample contains about 190,000 distinct CDR3 sequences, 25% to 30% of which appear only once. Turning to this clonotype: Antigen: not known.

The sequencing input was blood. The chain uses TRBV30 and TRBJ2-7, with 7 bases that match TRBD1. The sequence was obtained from a girl aged 2-17 years with multiple sclerosis. The CDR3 is CAWSVGGQAYEQYF. CDR3 bases: TGTGCCTGGAGTGTAGGAGGACAGGCCTACGAGCAGTACTTC.